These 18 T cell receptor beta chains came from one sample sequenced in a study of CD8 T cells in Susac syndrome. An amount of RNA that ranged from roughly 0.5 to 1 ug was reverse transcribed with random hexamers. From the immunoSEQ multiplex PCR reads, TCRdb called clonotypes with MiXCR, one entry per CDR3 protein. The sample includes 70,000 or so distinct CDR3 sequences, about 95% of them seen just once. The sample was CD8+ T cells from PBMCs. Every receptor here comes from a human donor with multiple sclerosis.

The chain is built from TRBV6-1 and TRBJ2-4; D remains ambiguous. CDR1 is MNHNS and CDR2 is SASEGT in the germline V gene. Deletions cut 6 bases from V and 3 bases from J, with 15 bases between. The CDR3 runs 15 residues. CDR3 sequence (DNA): TGTGCCAGCAGAACCACCGAGTCCCACAAAAACATTCAGTACTTC. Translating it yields CASRTTESHKNIQYF.

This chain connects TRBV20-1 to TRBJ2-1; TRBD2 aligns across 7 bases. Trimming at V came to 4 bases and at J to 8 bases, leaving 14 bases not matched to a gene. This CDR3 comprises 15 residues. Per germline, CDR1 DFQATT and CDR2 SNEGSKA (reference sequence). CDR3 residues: CSAKQKGRERDEQFF. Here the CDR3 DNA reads TGCAGTGCTAAACAGAAGGGGCGGGAGAGAGATGAGCAGTTCTTC.

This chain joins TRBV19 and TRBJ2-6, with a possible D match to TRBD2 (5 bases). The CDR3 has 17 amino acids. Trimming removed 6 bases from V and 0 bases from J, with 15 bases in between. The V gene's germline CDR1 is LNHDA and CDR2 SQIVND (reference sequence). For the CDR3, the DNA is TGTGCCAGTAGAGAAGCTGGACTGAACTCTGGGGCCAACGTCCTGACTTTC. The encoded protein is CASREAGLNSGANVLTF.

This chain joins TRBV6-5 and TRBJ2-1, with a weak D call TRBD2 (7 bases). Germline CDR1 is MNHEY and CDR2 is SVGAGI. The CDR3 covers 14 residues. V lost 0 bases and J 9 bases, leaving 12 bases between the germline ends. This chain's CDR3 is CASSYSGGGLEQFF. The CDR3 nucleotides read TGTGCCAGCAGTTACTCTGGCGGGGGCCTTGAGCAGTTCTTC.

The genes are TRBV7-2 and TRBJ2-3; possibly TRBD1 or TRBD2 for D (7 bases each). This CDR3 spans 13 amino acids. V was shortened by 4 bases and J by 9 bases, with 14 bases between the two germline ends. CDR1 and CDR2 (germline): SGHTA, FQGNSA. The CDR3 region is CASSSTGRGTQYF. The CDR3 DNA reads TGTGCCAGCAGCTCGACAGGGAGGGGGACGCAGTATTTT.

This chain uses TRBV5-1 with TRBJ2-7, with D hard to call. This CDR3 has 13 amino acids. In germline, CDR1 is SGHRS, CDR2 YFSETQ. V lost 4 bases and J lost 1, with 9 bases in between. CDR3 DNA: TGCGCCAGCAGCCTCTTAAGTTCCTACGAGCAGTACTTC. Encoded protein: CASSLLSSYEQYF.

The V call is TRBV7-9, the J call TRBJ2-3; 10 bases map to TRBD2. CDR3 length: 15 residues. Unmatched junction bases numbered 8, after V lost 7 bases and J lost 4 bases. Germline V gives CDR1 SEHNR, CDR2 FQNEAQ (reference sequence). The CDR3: CASNPLAGASDTQYF. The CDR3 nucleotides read TGTGCCAGCAACCCTCTAGCGGGAGCATCAGATACGCAGTATTTT.

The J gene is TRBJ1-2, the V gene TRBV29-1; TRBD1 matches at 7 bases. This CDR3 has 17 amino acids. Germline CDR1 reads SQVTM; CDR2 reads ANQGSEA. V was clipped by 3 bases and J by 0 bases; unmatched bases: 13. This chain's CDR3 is CSVEPQDRSLTNYGYTF. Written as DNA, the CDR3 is TGCAGCGTTGAGCCTCAGGACAGGTCTCTCACTAACTATGGCTACACCTTC.

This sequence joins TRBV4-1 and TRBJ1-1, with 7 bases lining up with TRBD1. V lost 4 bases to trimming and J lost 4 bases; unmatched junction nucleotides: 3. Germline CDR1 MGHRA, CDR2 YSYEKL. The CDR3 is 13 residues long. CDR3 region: CASSRQGGTEAFF. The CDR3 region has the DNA TGCGCCAGCAGCCGACAGGGAGGCACTGAAGCTTTCTTT.

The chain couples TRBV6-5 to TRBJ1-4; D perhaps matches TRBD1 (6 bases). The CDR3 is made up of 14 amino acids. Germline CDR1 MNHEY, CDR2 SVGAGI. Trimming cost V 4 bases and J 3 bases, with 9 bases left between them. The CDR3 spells CASSLTGPNEKLFF. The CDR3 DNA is TGTGCCAGCAGTTTGACAGGTCCTAATGAAAAACTGTTTTTT.

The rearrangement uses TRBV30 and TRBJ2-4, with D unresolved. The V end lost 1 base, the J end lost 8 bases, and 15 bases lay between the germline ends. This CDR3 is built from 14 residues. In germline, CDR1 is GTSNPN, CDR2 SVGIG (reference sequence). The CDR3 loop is CAWSEGPAVDIQYF. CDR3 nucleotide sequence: TGTGCCTGGAGTGAAGGGCCCGCCGTGGACATTCAGTACTTC.

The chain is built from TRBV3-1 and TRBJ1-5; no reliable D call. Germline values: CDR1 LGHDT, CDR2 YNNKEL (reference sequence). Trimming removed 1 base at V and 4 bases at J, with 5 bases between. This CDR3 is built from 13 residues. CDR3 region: CASSQGANQPQHF. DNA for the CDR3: TGTGCCAGCAGCCAAGGGGCGAATCAGCCCCAGCATTTT.

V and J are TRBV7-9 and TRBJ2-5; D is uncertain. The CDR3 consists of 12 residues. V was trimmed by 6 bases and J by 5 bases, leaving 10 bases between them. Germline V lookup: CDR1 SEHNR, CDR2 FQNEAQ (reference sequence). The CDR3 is CASSLPRETQYF. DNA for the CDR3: TGTGCCAGCAGTCTCCCCCGCGAGACCCAGTACTTC.

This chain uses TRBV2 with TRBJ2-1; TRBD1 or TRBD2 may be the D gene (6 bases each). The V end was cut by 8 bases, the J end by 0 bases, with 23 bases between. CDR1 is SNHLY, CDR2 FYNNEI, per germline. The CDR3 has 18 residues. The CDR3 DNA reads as TGTGCCAGCTTTGGTCGGGGGACACTACAAAGCTCCTACAATGAGCAGTTCTTC. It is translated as CASFGRGTLQSSYNEQFF.

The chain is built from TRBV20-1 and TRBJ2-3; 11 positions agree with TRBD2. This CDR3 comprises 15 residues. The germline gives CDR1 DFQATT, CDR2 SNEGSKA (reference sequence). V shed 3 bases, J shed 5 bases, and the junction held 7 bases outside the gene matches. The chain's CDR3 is CSARPTSGTVDTQYF. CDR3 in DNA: TGCAGTGCTAGGCCGACTAGCGGGACTGTAGATACGCAGTATTTT.

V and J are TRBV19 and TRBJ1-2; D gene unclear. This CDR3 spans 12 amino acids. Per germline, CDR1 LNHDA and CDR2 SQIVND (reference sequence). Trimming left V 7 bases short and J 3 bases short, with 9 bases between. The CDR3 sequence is CASTTDHYGYTF. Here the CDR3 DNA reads TGTGCCAGTACCACAGATCACTATGGCTACACCTTC.

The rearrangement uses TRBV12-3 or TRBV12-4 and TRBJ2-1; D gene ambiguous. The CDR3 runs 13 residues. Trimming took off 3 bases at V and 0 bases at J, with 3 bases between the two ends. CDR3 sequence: CASSFSSYNEQFF. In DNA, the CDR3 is TGTGCCAGCAGTTTCAGCTCCTACAATGAGCAGTTCTTC.

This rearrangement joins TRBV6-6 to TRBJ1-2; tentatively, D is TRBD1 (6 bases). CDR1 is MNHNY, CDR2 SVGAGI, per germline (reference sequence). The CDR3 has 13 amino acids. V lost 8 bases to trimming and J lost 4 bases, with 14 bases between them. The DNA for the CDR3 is TGTGCCAGCGGGTGGACAGACAGCTATGGCTACACCTTC. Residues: CASGWTDSYGYTF.